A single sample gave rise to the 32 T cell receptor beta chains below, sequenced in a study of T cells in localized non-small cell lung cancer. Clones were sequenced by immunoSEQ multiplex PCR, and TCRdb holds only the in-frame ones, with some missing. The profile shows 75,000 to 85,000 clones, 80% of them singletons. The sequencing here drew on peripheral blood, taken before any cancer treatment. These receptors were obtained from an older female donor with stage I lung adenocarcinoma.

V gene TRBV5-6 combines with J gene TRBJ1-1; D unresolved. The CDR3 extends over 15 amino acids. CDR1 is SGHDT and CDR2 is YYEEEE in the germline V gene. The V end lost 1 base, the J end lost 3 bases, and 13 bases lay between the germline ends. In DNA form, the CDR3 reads TGTGCCAGCAGCTTGCTGGACCGAAGGGACACTGAAGCTTTCTTT. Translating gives CASSLLDRRDTEAFF.

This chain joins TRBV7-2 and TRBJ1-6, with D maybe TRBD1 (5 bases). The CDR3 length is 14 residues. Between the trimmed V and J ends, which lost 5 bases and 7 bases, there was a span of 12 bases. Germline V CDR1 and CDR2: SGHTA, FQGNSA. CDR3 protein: CASSRRVLNSPLHF. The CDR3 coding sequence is TGTGCCAGCAGCCGCAGGGTCTTGAATTCACCCCTCCACTTT.

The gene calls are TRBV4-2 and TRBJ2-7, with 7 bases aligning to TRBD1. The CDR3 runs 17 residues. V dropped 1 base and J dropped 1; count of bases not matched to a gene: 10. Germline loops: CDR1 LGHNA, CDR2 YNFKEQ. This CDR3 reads CASSQGTGQAASYEQYF. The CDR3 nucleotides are TGTGCCAGCAGCCAAGGGACCGGACAGGCCGCGTCCTACGAGCAGTACTTC.

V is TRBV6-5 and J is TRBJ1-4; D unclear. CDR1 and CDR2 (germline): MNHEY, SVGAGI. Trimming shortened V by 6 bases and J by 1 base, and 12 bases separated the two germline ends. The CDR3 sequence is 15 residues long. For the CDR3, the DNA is TGTGCCAGCAGGGAGGGCCTACGAACTAATGAAAAACTGTTTTTT. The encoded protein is CASREGLRTNEKLFF.

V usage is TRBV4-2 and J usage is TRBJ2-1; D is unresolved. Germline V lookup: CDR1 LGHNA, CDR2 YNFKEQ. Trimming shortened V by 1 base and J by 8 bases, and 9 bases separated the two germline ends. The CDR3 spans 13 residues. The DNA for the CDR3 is TGTGCCAGCAGCCAAGGGTTCCGGGATGAGCAGTTCTTC. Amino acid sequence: CASSQGFRDEQFF.

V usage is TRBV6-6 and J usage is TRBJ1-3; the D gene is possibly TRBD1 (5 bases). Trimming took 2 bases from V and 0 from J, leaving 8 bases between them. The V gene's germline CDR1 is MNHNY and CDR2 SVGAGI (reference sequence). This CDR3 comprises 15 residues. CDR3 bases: TGTGCCAGCAGTTACGACAGAGCCTCTGGAAACACCATATATTTT. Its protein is CASSYDRASGNTIYF.

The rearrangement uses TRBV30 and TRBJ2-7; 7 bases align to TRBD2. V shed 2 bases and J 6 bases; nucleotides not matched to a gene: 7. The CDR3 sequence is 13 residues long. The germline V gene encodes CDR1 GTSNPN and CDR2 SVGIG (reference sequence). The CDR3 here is CAWSSSGPLEQYF. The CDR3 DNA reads TGTGCCTGGAGTTCTAGCGGCCCTCTCGAGCAGTACTTC.

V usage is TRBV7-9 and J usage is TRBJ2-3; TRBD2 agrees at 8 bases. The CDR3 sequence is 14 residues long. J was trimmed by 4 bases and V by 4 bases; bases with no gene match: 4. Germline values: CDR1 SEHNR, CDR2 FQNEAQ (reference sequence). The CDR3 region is CASSSRGGADTQYF. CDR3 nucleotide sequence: TGTGCCAGCAGCTCCCGGGGGGGCGCAGATACGCAGTATTTT.

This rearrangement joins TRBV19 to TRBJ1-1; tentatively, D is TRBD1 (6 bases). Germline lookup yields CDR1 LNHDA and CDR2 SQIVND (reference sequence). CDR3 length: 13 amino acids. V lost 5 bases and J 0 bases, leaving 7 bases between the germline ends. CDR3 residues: CASSQGLNTEAFF. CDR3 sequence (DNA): TGTGCCAGTAGTCAGGGGCTGAACACTGAAGCTTTCTTT.

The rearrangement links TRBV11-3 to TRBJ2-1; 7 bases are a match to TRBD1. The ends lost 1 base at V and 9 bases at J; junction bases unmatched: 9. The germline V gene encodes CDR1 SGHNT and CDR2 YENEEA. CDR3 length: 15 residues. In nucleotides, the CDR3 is TGTGCCAGCAGCTTAGGGGGACAGCTAACAAGTGAGCAGTTCTTC. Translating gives CASSLGGQLTSEQFF. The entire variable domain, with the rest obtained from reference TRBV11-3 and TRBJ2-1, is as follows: EAGVVQSPRYKIIEKKQPVAFWCNPISGHNTLYWYLQNLGQGPELLIRYENEEAVDDSQLPKDRFSAERLKGVDSTLKIQPAELGDSAVYLCASSLGGQLTSEQFFGPGTRLTVL.

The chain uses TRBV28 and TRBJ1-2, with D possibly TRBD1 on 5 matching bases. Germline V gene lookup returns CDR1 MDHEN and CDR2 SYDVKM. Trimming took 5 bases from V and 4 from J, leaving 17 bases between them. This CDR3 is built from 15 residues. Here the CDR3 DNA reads TGTGCCAGCAGTAGCCGGGACCCCGACGGCTATGGCTACACCTTC. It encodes CASSSRDPDGYGYTF.

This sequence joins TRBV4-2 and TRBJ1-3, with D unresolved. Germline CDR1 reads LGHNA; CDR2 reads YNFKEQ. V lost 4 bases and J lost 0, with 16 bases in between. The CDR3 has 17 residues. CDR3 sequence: CASSLLPGGSSGNTIYF. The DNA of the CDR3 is TGTGCCAGCAGCCTCCTCCCAGGCGGTAGCTCTGGAAACACCATATATTTT.

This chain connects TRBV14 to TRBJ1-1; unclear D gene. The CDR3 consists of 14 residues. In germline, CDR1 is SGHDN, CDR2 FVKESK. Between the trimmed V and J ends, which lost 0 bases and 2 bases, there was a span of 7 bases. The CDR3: CASSQDPLNTEAFF. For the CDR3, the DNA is TGTGCCAGCAGCCAAGATCCTCTAAACACTGAAGCTTTCTTT.

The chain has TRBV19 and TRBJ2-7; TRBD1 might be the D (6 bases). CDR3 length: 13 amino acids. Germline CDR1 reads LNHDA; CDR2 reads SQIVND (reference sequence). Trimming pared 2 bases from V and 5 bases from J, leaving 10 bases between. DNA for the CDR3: TGTGCCAGTAGTATACAGGGGATGAACGAGCAGTACTTC. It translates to CASSIQGMNEQYF.

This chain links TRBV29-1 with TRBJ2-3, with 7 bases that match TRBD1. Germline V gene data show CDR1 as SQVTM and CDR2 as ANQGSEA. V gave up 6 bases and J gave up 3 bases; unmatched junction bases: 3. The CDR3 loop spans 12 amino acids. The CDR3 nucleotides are TGCAGCGTCGAGACAGGGACAGATACGCAGTATTTT. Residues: CSVETGTDTQYF.

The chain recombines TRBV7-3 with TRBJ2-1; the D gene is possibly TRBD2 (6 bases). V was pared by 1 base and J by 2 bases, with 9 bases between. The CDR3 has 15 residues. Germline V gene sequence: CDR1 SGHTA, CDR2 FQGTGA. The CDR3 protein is CASSLMRTTYNEQFF. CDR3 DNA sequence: TGTGCCAGCAGCTTAATGCGGACTACCTACAATGAGCAGTTCTTC. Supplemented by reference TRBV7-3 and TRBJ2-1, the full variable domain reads GAGVSQTPSNKVTEKGKYVELRCDPISGHTALYWYRQSLGQGPEFLIYFQGTGAADDSGLPNDRFFAVRPEGSVSTLKIQRTERGDSAVYLCASSLMRTTYNEQFFGPGTRLTVL.

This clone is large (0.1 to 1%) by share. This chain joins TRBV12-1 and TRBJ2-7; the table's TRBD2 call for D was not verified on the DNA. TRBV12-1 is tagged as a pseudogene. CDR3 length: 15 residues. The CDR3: CASSFAGRAFYEQYF. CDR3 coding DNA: TGTGCCAGCAGCTTTGCTGGGAGGGCATTCTACGAGCAGTACTTC.

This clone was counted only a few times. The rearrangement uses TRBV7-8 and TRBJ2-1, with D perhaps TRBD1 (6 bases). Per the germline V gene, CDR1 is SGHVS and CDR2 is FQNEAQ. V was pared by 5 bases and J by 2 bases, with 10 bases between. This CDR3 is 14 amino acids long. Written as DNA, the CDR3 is TGTGCCAGCAGCCGAACAGGGACCTACAATGAGCAGTTCTTC. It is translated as CASSRTGTYNEQFF.

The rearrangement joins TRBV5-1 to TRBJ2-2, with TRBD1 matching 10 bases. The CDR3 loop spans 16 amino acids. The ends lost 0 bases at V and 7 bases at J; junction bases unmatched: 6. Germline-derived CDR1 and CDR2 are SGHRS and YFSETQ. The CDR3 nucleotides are TGCGCCAGCAGCTTGGGGGACAGGGGATTCCACGGGGAGCTGTTTTTT. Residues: CASSLGDRGFHGELFF. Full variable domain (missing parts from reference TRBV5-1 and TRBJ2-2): KAGVTQTPRYLIKTRGQQVTLSCSPISGHRSVSWYQQTPGQGLQFLFEYFSETQRNKGNFPGRFSGRQFSNSRSEMNVSTLELGDSALYLCASSLGDRGFHGELFFGEGSRLTVL.

In nucleotides, the CDR3 is TGCAGTGCTCCTTTGGGGGAGACCCAGTACTTC. Its protein is CSAPLGETQYF. The chain has TRBV20-1 and TRBJ2-5; D gene uncertain. The V gene's germline CDR1 is DFQATT and CDR2 SNEGSKA (reference sequence). The CDR3 contains 11 residues. Trimming removed 5 bases at V and 5 bases at J, with 9 bases between.

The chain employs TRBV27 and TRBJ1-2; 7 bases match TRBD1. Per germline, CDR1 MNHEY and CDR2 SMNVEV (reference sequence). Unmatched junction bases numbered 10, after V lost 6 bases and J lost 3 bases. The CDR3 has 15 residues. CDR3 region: CASSSGQLGHYGYTF. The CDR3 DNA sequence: TGTGCCAGCAGCTCGGGACAGCTCGGACACTATGGCTACACCTTC.

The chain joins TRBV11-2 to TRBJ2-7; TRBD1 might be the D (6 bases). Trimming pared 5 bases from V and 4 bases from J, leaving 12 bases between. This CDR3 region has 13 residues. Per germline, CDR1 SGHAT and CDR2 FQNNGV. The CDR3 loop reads CASSAGVGYEQYF. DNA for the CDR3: TGTGCCAGCAGCGCAGGGGTCGGATACGAGCAGTACTTC.

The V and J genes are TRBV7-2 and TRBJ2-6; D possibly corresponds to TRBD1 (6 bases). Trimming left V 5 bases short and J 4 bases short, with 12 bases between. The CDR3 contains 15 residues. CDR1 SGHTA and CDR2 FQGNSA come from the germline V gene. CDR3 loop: CASSHRASGANVLTF. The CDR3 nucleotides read TGTGCCAGCAGCCACAGGGCTTCCGGGGCCAACGTCCTGACTTTC. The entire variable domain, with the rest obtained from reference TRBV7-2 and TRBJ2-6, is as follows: GAGVSQSPSNKVTEKGKDVELRCDPISGHTALYWYRQSLGQGLEFLIYFQGNSAPDKSGLPSDRFSAERTGGSVSTLTIQRTQQEDSAVYLCASSHRASGANVLTFGAGSRLTVL.

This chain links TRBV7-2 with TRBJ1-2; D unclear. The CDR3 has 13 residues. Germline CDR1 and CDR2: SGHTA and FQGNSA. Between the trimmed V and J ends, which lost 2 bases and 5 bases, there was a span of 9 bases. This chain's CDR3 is CASSLRQSYGYTF. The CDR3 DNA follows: TGTGCCAGCAGCTTAAGGCAGAGTTATGGCTACACCTTC.

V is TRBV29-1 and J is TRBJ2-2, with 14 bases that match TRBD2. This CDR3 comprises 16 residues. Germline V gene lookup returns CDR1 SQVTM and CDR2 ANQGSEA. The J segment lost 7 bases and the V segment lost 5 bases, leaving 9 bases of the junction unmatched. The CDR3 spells CSVPGTSGSRSGELFF. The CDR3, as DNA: TGCAGCGTTCCCGGGACTAGCGGGAGCCGGAGCGGGGAGCTGTTTTTT.

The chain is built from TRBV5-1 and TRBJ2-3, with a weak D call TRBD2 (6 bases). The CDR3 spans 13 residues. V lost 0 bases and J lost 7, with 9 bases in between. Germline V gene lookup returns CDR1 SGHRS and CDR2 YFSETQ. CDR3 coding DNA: TGCGCCAGCAGCTTGGGGGGCGGGAATACGCAGTATTTT. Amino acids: CASSLGGGNTQYF.

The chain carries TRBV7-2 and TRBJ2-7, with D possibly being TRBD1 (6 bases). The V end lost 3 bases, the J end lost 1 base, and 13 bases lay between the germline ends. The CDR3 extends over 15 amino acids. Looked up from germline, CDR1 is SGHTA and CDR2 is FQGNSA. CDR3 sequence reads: CASSLSRGRSYEQYF. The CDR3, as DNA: TGTGCCAGCAGCTTGAGCAGGGGCCGGTCCTACGAGCAGTACTTC.

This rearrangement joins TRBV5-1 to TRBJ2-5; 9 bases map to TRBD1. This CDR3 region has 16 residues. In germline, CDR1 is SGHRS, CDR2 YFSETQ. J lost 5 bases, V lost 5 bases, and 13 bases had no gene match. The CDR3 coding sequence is TGCGCCAGCAGTCCAACTCCGGGACAGGGAGGGGAGACCCAGTACTTC. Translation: CASSPTPGQGGETQYF.

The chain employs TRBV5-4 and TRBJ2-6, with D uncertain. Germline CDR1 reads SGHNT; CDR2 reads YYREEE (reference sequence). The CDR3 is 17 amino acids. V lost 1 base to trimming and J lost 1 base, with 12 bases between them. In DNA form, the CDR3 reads TGTGCCAGCAGCTTGAAACCCTCTCGGTCTGGGGCCAACGTCCTGACTTTC. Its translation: CASSLKPSRSGANVLTF.

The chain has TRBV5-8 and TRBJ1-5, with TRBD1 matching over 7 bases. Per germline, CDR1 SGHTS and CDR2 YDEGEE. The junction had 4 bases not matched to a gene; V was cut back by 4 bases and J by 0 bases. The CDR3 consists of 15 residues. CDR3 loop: CASSEGQYSNQPQHF. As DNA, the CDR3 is TGTGCCAGCAGCGAGGGACAGTATAGCAATCAGCCCCAGCATTTT.

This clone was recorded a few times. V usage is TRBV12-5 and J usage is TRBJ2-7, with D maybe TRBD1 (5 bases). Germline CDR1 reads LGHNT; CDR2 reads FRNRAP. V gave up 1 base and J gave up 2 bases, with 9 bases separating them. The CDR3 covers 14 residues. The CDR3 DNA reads TGTGCTAGTGGTTTGGGCCTAGGGGCCTACGAGCAGTACTTC. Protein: CASGLGLGAYEQYF.

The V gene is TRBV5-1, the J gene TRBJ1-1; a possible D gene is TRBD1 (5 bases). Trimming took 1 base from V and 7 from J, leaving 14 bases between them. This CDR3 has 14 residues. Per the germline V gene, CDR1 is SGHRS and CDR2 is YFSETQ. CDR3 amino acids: CASSLSILGGEAFF. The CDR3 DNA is TGCGCCAGCAGCTTGAGTATCCTGGGGGGTGAAGCTTTCTTT.